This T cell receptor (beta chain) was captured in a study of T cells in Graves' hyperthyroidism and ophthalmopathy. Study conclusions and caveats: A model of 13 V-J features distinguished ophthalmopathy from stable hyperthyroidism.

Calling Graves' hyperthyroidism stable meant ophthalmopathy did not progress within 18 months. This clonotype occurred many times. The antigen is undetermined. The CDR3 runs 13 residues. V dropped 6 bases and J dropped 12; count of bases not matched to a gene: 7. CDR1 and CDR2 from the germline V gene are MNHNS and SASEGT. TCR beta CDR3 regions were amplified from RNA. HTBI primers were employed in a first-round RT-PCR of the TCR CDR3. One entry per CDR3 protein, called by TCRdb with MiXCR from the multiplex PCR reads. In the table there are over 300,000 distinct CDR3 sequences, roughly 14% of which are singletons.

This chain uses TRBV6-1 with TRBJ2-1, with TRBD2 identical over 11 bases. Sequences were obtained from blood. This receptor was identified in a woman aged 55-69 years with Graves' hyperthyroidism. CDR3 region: CASSRGTSGRQFF. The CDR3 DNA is TGTGCCAGCAGCCGGGGGACTAGCGGACGGCAGTTCTTC.